The rows below give T cell receptor beta chains drawn from one sample of a study of control samples from healthy donors and cancer patients. Sequencing was performed with immunoSEQ multiplex PCR; in TCRdb, only in-frame clones are kept and a portion is missing. This table holds approximately 40,000 clones, 65% to 85% found once. Sequencing was carried out using PBMCs. Source of these receptors: a woman between 55 and 75 years old with lung cancer. Each CDR3 is given with its conserved first and last residue. The D gene is left open where the match is weak. A clone size is listed for some rows: how often the clone was seen (once, few, many), or a class if it is expanded.

J gene,V gene,clone size,CDR3 length,D gene,CDR3 DNA,CDR3 protein
TRBJ1-2,TRBV7-9,-,15,-,TGTGCCAGCAGTTTAGAGGGAGGAGGGAGCTATGGCTACACCTTC,CASSLEGGGSYGYTF
TRBJ2-3,TRBV4-1,-,15,TRBD2,TGCGCCAGCAGCCTCCGGACTAGCGGTAGCGATACGCAGTATTTT,CASSLRTSGSDTQYF
TRBJ1-2,TRBV18,-,15,-,TGTGCCAGCTCCCCGGGGAACGCGGCTAACTATGGCTACACCTTC,CASSPGNAANYGYTF
TRBJ2-3,TRBV5-6,-,16,TRBD1,TGTGCCAGCAGCCTGTCGGACAGGGGGCCCTCGGATACGCAGTATTTT,CASSLSDRGPSDTQYF
TRBJ2-1,TRBV10-3,-,14,-,TGTGCCATCAAAGGGAGCGAGACCTACAATGAGCAGTTCTTC,CAIKGSETYNEQFF
TRBJ2-7,TRBV19,-,13,-,TGTGCCAGTAGTGCCCCACGAAGGGACGAGCAGTACTTC,CASSAPRRDEQYF
TRBJ2-7,TRBV3-1/TRBV3-2,few,14,-,TGTGCCAGCAGCCCCTCGGGACCGCTCGGCGCGCAGTACTTC,CASSPSGPLGAQYF
TRBJ1-2,TRBV12-3/TRBV12-4,-,13,-,TGTGCCAGCAGTCCGGACACGACCTATGGCTACACCTTC,CASSPDTTYGYTF
TRBJ1-3,TRBV24-1,-,15,-,TGTGCCACCTACTTCAGGGTCCTCTCTGGAAACACCATATATTTT,CATYFRVLSGNTIYF
TRBJ1-4,TRBV29-1,once,11,-,TGCAGCTCCGTGATTAATGAAAAACTGTTTTTT,CSSVINEKLFF
TRBJ2-7,TRBV6-5,-,13,TRBD2,TGTGCCAGTGCCCGGGGGGGAGTCTACGAGCAGTACTTC,CASARGGVYEQYF
TRBJ2-7,TRBV7-2,-,15,TRBD1,TGTGCCAGCAGCTTAGGGGGACAGGGGCTCTACGAGCAGTACTTC,CASSLGGQGLYEQYF
TRBJ2-2,TRBV24-1,-,15,-,TGTGCCACCAGTGATTGGCAGGGTTCTTCCGGGGAGCTGTTTTTT,CATSDWQGSSGELFF
TRBJ1-1,TRBV5-8,-,15,-,TGTGCCAGCAGCGAAGGGGGGTTGGTGAACACTGAAGCTTTCTTT,CASSEGGLVNTEAFF
TRBJ2-2,TRBV7-3,few,16,TRBD2,TGTGCCAGCACCTCGGCCAGCGGGGCGAACACCGGGGAGCTGTTTTTT,CASTSASGANTGELFF
TRBJ1-2,TRBV30,-,13,-,TGTGCCTGGAGTACCATGAGCGTCCATGGCTACACCTTC,CAWSTMSVHGYTF